This T cell receptor beta chain was observed in a study of T cell responses to AZD1222 COVID-19 vaccine. This CDR3 region has 17 residues. V was pared by 10 bases and J by 0 bases, with 24 bases between. The germline V gene encodes CDR1 SGHVS and CDR2 FQNEAQ. Regarding this clone: Its target is unknown.

Points from the study as a whole: Spike-specific TCR breadth and depth grew following two AZD1222 doses.

The protocol was immunoSEQ multiplex PCR, while the TCRdb copy is restricted to in-frame clones and leaves out a portion. The sample shows 100,000 to 150,000 clones, around 89% of them seen only once. The receptor comes from an adult in good health. The starting material was peripheral blood, obtained on day 0 of AZD1222 vaccination. V is TRBV7-8 and J is TRBJ1-1; TRBD1 might be the D (5 bases). For the CDR3, the DNA is TGTGCCATTACTGACGGGGAGGGGACTTACATGAACACTGAAGCTTTCTTT. The encoded protein is CAITDGEGTYMNTEAFF.